This TCR beta chain appears in the sequencing data of a study of T cell responses to AZD1222 COVID-19 vaccine. The V gene lost 0 bases and the J gene lost 3 bases, with 11 bases spanning the gap. Germline CDR1 reads SGHTA; CDR2 reads FQGNSA. This CDR3 contains 15 residues. This clone was recorded once. Antigen unknown. Clones were sequenced by immunoSEQ multiplex PCR, and TCRdb holds only the in-frame ones, with some missing. This sample yields over 75,000 clones, of which around 88% are seen a single time; roughly 11% belongs to the top ten. Samples with a second dose at about 4 or about 12 weeks were pooled together. Study-wide results and caveats: Receipt of two AZD1222 doses was followed by a rise in Spike-specific TCR breadth and depth. The sample set comprised mostly white British donors with more females, and clonal diversity was possibly underestimated. Spike was spanned by vaccine-associated CD4 TCRs, which were dominant at 160-218 and 743-854.

The receptor was isolated from an adult who received the AZD1222 COVID-19 vaccine. The source material was peripheral blood, sampled 28 days after the second AZD1222 dose. The V and J genes are TRBV7-2 and TRBJ1-2; D is undetermined. The CDR3: CASSLAGRVDYGYTF. CDR3 in DNA: TGTGCCAGCAGCTTAGCGGGGAGGGTGGACTATGGCTACACCTTC. Variable domain in full (rest from reference TRBV7-2 and TRBJ1-2): GAGVSQSPSNKVTEKGKDVELRCDPISGHTALYWYRQSLGQGLEFLIYFQGNSAPDKSGLPSDRFSAERTGGSVSTLTIQRTQQEDSAVYLCASSLAGRVDYGYTFGSGTRLTVV.